Listed below are T cell receptor beta chains from one sample, sequenced in a study of blood T cell repertoires in COVID-19. Using immunoSEQ multiplex PCR, the repertoire was profiled, and TCRdb retains in-frame clones only, with some absent. This sample has 200,000 to 250,000 clones, with 65% to 85% found just once. Sequencing was done on a sample of peripheral blood. The receptors originated from a woman under 40 with COVID-19, enrolled during active disease. The CDR3 runs from the conserved cysteine through the conserved F or W. The D gene is left open where the match is weak. Part of the rows lack a size; the others show once, few, many or a class for expanded clones.

D gene	clone size	V gene	J gene	CDR3 DNA	CDR3 protein
TRBD2	once	TRBV27	TRBJ2-7	TGTGCCAGCAGTTTGGAACTAGCGGGAGACGAGCAGTACTTC	CASSLELAGDEQYF
TRBD1	few	TRBV7-2	TRBJ2-7	TGTGCCAGCAGCTTATCGTGGACAGGGGGTAACGAGCAGTACTTC	CASSLSWTGGNEQYF
-	-	TRBV10-3	TRBJ2-7	TGTGCCATCAGTGACGGGTACGAGCAGTACTTC	CAISDGYEQYF
TRBD2	-	TRBV3-1/TRBV3-2	TRBJ2-1	TGTGCCAGCAGCCAGGTAGCGGGGTACAATGAGCAGTTCTTC	CASSQVAGYNEQFF
-	-	TRBV11-2	TRBJ2-2	TGTGCCAGCAGCCTCGGGAAGTTCGCGAACACCGGGGAGCTGTTTTTT	CASSLGKFANTGELFF
TRBD2	-	TRBV3-1/TRBV3-2	TRBJ2-2	TGTGCCAGCAGCCAAGACCCTCGGACTAGCGGGGGAGTCACCGGGGAGCTGTTTTTT	CASSQDPRTSGGVTGELFF
TRBD1	-	TRBV5-1	TRBJ1-1	TGCGCCAGCAGCTTGGGGGACAGGGACACTGAAGCTTTCTTT	CASSLGDRDTEAFF
-	-	TRBV5-1	TRBJ2-7	TGCGCCAGCAGCTTGGCCAGGGTGGGCTCCTACGAGCAGTACTTC	CASSLARVGSYEQYF
-	-	TRBV7-3	TRBJ2-5	TGTGCCAGCAGCTTAAATGACAAACGTTACCAAGAGACCCAGTACTTC	CASSLNDKRYQETQYF
TRBD2	-	TRBV5-4	TRBJ2-1	TGTGCCAGCAGCTTGTTGAGTAGCGGGAGTGGATCCTACAATGAGCAGTTCTTC	CASSLLSSGSGSYNEQFF
TRBD1	-	TRBV6-5	TRBJ1-3	TGTGCCAGCAGTCGACAGGGTGGAGGAAACACCATATATTTT	CASSRQGGGNTIYF
-	-	TRBV6-5	TRBJ2-4	TGTGCCAGCAGTTCCCCGTTGAGAAACATTCAGTACTTC	CASSSPLRNIQYF
-	once	TRBV12-3/TRBV12-4	TRBJ1-3	TGTGCCAGCAGTACAGGGACGGGAAACACCATATATTTT	CASSTGTGNTIYF
TRBD2	-	TRBV27	TRBJ2-1	TGTGCCAGCAGTTTACTCCCTAGCGGGAGCTCCTCGCGCTCCTACAATGAGCAGTTCTTC	CASSLLPSGSSSRSYNEQFF
TRBD1	-	TRBV10-3	TRBJ2-5	TGTGCCACACAGGGGTTGGAGACCCAGTACTTC	CATQGLETQYF
-	-	TRBV11-2	TRBJ2-4	TGTGCCAGCAGCTTACACTACCTTCAGTACTTC	CASSLHYLQYF
TRBD2	once	TRBV29-1	TRBJ2-7	TGCAGCGTTGAAGGGGCGGGGGGAAACTCCTACGAGCAGTACTTC	CSVEGAGGNSYEQYF
TRBD2	-	TRBV9	TRBJ2-7	TGTGCCAGCAGCGAGGGACTAGCGGGAGGGAGCTCCTACGAGCAGTACTTC	CASSEGLAGGSSYEQYF
-	-	TRBV5-1	TRBJ2-5	TGCGCCAGCAGCTTGGCCTGGGAGCGAGAGACCCAGTACTTC	CASSLAWERETQYF
-	-	TRBV9	TRBJ2-1	TGTGCCAGCGGACTTTCCGGTTCCTACAATGAGCAGTTCTTC	CASGLSGSYNEQFF
TRBD1	few	TRBV18	TRBJ2-3	TGTGCCAGCTCCGACAGGGGTACAGATACGCAGTATTTT	CASSDRGTDTQYF
TRBD1	-	TRBV7-9	TRBJ1-2	TGTGCCAGCAGCATTACAGGGGTTGGAAACTATGGCTACACCTTC	CASSITGVGNYGYTF
-	-	TRBV19	TRBJ1-1	TGTGCCAGTAGTATACTAATGAACACTGAAGCTTTCTTT	CASSILMNTEAFF
TRBD1	-	TRBV18	TRBJ1-1	TGTGCCAGCTTACGGGACAGGACCCTTCTCACTGAAGCTTTCTTT	CASLRDRTLLTEAFF
TRBD2	-	TRBV28	TRBJ2-3	TGTGCCAGCAGTTTAAGCCTAGCGGGGGACCTCGGGGATACGCAGTATTTT	CASSLSLAGDLGDTQYF